Sequencing of this TCR beta chain was carried out in a study of CD8 T cells in ankylosing spondylitis. Findings of the study overall: What seemed typical of ankylosing spondylitis blood was a TCR beta motif built from several highly homologous variants. With a CD8+ phenotype, disease-linked clones were relatively rare in peripheral blood. Disease-linked clones reportedly concentrated significantly in matched ankylosing spondylitis synovial fluid.

This clonotype turned up a few times. Its antigen remains unidentified. Using quantitative 5'-RACE with molecular barcodes, the authors made TCR beta libraries. MiXCR was run by TCRdb on the 5' RACE reads, yielding one entry per CDR3 protein. This table has 700,000 to 1,000,000 distinct CDR3 sequences, 10% to 15% appearing once. This sequence originates from a male donor with ankylosing spondylitis. The sample consisted of blood, either unsorted or a sorted T cell fraction (not recorded which).

CDR3 bases: TGTGCCATCAGTGACCCCGGACGGGGGGAGGCTGAAAAACTGTTTTTT. This sequence encodes CAISDPGRGEAEKLFF. The V call is TRBV10-3, the J call TRBJ1-4, with D tentatively TRBD1 (5 bases). With 3 bases removed from V and 7 bases from J, the gap between germline ends came to 18 bases. The CDR3 runs to 16 residues. Germline V gene sequence: CDR1 ENHRY, CDR2 SYGVKD.